The subject of this entry is one T cell receptor beta chain. Which antigen it targets is not known. Base qualities are missing; no much larger clone stands one base away. Memory T cell samples that were not cultured went straight to sequencing right after ex vivo isolation. From peripheral blood mononuclear cells, the researchers isolated CD4+ total memory, central memory, effector memory and circulating T follicular helper cells. This entry is derived from a study of CD4 T cell repertoires in COVID-19 (dated by TCRdb to about 2021). Looking at the study overall: For cross-reactivity analysis, CFSE-low cells were expanded with IL-2 for approximately eleven days, then relabeled and restimulated with spike proteins from other coronaviruses. The study characterized naturally processed CD4+ T cell responses to SARS-CoV-2 spike and nucleoprotein in COVID-19-recovered individuals, using TCR Vbeta sequencing to assess clonal composition. In three recovered individuals, the TCR Vbeta repertoire of SARS-CoV-2-reactive T cells was analyzed at the subset level. General study outcomes and caveats: Between roughly 7 and 25% of SARS-CoV-2 clonotypes were also detected in secondary cultures stimulated with SARS-CoV and/or HKU1 spike, a finding consistent with cross-reactivity. Several of the most expanded SARS-CoV-2-reactive clonotypes were found to be shared between two or all three memory subsets, suggesting intraclonal diversification.

The method was the immunoSEQ multiplex PCR assay. Under the source paper's analysis protocol: The Chao-Jaccard similarity index and the number of shared clonotypes were used to measure repertoire overlap between subsets. As stored in TCRdb, this immuneACCESS dataset retains in-frame rearrangements with V and J assigned. A fraction of the clones does not appear; measured against another copy, unresolved V genes explain less than half of the discrepancy, and the remainder lacks a known reason. From that table come the V and J calls and clone size; the DNA was used to work out D and trimming. In this sample the table shows about 24,000 clones, 85% to 95% of which occur a single time. The top ten hold about 0.7% of the sample. V is trimmed back by 4 bases and J by 2 bases, and the junction contains 1 base that no gene match accounts for. The CDR3 runs 13 residues from the cysteine to the phenylalanine. The read is trimmed to its CDR3 DNA, 39 bases read in frame from base 1. CDR1 is given as MNHEY and CDR2 as SVGAGI, both from the germline V gene.

The sequence derives from a human donor who had COVID-19. Here the sequenced sample was circulating follicular helper CD4+ T cells (cTfh) from blood, taken before the COVID-19 pandemic. Per the publication, the cell subset or site label means: circulating T follicular helper cells. The sequence is built from TRBV6-5 and TRBJ2-5; a stretch of 7 junction bases matches TRBD1. The CDR3 protein is CASSWDRQETQYF. The nucleotide sequence reads as follows: TGTGCCAGCAGTTGGGACAGACAAGAGACCCAGTACTTC.